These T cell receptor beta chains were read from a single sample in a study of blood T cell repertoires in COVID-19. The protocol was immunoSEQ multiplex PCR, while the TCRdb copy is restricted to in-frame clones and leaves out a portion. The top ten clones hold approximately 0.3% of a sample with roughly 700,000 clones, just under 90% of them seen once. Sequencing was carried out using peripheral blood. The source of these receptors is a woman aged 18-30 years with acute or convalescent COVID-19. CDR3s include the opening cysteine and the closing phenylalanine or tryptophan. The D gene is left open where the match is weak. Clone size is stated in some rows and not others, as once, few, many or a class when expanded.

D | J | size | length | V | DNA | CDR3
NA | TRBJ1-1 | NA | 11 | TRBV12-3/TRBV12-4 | TGTGCCAGCAGCCTAACCACTGAAGCTTTCTTT | CASSLTTEAFF
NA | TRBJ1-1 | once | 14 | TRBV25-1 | TGTGCCAGCAGTGAATCGGACAGGAACACTGAAGCTTTCTTT | CASSESDRNTEAFF
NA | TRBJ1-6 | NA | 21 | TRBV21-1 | TGTGCCAGCAGCGCCATCGGGGACAGAAGCTCCCGGAGCTCCTATAATTCACCCCTCCACTTT | CASSAIGDRSSRSSYNSPLHF
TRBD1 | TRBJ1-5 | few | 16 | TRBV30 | TGTGCCTGGAGCGCATCACAGGGGATTGGGGGTCAGCCCCAGCATTTT | CAWSASQGIGGQPQHF
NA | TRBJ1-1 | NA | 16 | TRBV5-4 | TGTGCCAGCAGCCCCTCCGGTTCCCCTCGGGGAACTGAAGCTTTCTTT | CASSPSGSPRGTEAFF
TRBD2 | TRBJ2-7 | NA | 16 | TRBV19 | TGTGCCAGTAGTCCCCTGTACAGCGGGGCCGCCTACGAGCAGTACTTC | CASSPLYSGAAYEQYF
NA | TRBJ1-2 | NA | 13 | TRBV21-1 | TGTGCCAGCAGCAAGTGGAGAGACTATGGCTACACCTTC | CASSKWRDYGYTF
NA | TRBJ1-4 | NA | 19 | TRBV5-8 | TGTGCCAGCAGCCATTACAGGACCGCCTTAGGGGCAACTAATGAAAAACTGTTTTTT | CASSHYRTALGATNEKLFF
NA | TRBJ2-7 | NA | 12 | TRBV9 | TGTGCCAGCAGCCCAGGGGTCGGCGAGCAGTACTTC | CASSPGVGEQYF
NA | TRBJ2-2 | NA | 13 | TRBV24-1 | TGTGCCACCAGTCCCACGAACACCGGGGAGCTGTTTTTT | CATSPTNTGELFF
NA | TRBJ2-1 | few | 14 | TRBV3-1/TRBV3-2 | TGTGCCAGCAGTGGGGGGGCGGGCTACAATGAGCAGTTCTTC | CASSGGAGYNEQFF
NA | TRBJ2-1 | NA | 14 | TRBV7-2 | TGTGCCAGCAGCTTAGTTAATAGAGTCTATGAGCAGTTCTTC | CASSLVNRVYEQFF
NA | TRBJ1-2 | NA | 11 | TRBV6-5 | TGTGCCAGCAGTTCCGGAGGGGGCTACACCTTC | CASSSGGGYTF
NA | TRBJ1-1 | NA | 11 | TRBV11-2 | TGTGCCAGCAGCTTAGGCAGGGATGCTTTCTTT | CASSLGRDAFF
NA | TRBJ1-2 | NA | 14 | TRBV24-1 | TGTGCCACCAGTGAGCCCGGGGACATCTATGGCTACACCTTC | CATSEPGDIYGYTF
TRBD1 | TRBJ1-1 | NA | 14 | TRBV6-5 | TGTGCCAGCAGTACCGGACAGGGGGCGCGTGAAGCTTTCTTT | CASSTGQGAREAFF
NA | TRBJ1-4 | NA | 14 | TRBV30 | TGTGCCTGGAGTCCCGGGACACAGAATGAAAAACTGTTTTTT | CAWSPGTQNEKLFF
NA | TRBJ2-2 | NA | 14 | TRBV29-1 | TGCAGCGTTGGGACTTCAGGGGTGGCCGGGGAGCTGTTTTTT | CSVGTSGVAGELFF
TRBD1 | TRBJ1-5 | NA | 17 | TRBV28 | TGTGCCAGCAGTTCGGCCTCCGCAGGGGGCGGGAATCAGCCCCAGCATTTT | CASSSASAGGGNQPQHF
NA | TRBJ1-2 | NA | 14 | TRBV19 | TGTGCCAGTAGTATAGGAGGGAACGGCTATGGCTACACCTTC | CASSIGGNGYGYTF
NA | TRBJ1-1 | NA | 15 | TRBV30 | TGTGCCTGGAGTGTCGGGGGGCTAAGCCCCACTGAAGCTTTCTTT | CAWSVGGLSPTEAFF
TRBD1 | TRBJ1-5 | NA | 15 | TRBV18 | TGTGCCAGCTCCCGGGGACAGGGAGGCAATCAGCCCCAGCATTTT | CASSRGQGGNQPQHF
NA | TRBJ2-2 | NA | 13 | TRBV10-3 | TGTGCCATCAGTGATTTAGACATCGGGGAGCTGTTTTTT | CAISDLDIGELFF
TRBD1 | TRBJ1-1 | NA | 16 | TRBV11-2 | TGTGCCAGCAGCCACAGAGGAAGGGACAGCCGAACTGAAGCTTTCTTT | CASSHRGRDSRTEAFF
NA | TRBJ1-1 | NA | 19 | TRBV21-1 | TGTGCCAGCAGCAAAGAGGGGTGGAGAGGAGCCGAGGTGAACACTGAAGCTTTCTTT | CASSKEGWRGAEVNTEAFF
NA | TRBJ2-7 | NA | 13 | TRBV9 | TGTGCCAGCAGCCCAGACTCCCAGGGGGAGCAGTACTTC | CASSPDSQGEQYF
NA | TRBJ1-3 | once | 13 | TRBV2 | TGTGCCATCCGCCGGACAGCTATGAACACCATATATTTT | CAIRRTAMNTIYF
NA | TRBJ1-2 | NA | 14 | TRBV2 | TGTGCCAGCCTACCCCCGACAGCTAACTATGGCTACACCTTC | CASLPPTANYGYTF
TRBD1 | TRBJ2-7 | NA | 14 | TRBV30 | TGTGCCTGGAGTCTCGGTGGGACAGGCAACGAGCAGTACTTC | CAWSLGGTGNEQYF
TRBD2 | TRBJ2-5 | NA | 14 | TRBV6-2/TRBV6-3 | TGTGCCAGCAGTCCGGGGGGGGGCCAAGAGACCCAGTACTTC | CASSPGGGQETQYF
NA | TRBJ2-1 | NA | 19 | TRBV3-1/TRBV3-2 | TGTGCCAGCAGCCAAGCCCTAACTCTAGGTGTGGGGGCCGGGAATGAGCAGTTCTTC | CASSQALTLGVGAGNEQFF
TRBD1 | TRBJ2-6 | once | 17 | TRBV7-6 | TGTGCTAACCCCCGGGACAGGCCCCGCTCTGGGGCCAACGTCCTGACTTTC | CANPRDRPRSGANVLTF
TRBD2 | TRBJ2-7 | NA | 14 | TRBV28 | TGTGCCAGCAAGAAGCGGGGGAATACCTACGAGCAGTACTTC | CASKKRGNTYEQYF
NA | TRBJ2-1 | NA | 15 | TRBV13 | TGTGCCAGCAGCTTAGGTAGACAGGTACCTGGTGAGCAGTTCTTC | CASSLGRQVPGEQFF
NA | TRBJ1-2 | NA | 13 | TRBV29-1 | TGCAGCGTTGTACAGGGTGATAACTATGGCTACACCTTC | CSVVQGDNYGYTF
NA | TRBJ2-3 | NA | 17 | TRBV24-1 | TGTGCCACCAGTGATTTCGTGGGGGGGCCGGTTAAAGATACGCAGTATTTT | CATSDFVGGPVKDTQYF
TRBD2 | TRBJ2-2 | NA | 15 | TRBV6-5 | TGTGCCAGCAGCCCGGGACTAGCGGTCACCGGGGAGCTGTTTTTT | CASSPGLAVTGELFF
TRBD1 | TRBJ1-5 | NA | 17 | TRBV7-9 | TGTGCCAGCAGCCCCCAGGGGGGAGGAGGGAGAGGACAGCCCCAGCATTTT | CASSPQGGGGRGQPQHF
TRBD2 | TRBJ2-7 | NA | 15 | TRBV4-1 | TGCGCCAGCAGCGTCGCCGGGACTAGCGGGGTTGAGCAGTACTTC | CASSVAGTSGVEQYF
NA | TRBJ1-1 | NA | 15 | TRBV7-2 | TGTGCCAGCAGCTTAGGAGGGAGACGGAACACTGAAGCTTTCTTT | CASSLGGRRNTEAFF
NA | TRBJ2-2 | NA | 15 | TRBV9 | TGTGCCAGCAGCGTAGCTACCGCCAACACCGGGGAGCTGTTTTTT | CASSVATANTGELFF
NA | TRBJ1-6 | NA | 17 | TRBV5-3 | TGTGCCAGAAGCTTGGGCTCCCTGGGGGGCTATAATTCACCCCTCCACTTT | CARSLGSLGGYNSPLHF
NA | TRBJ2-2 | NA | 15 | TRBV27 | TGTGCCAGCAGTTTAGTTCCCATCCAGGCCGGGGAGCTGTTTTTT | CASSLVPIQAGELFF
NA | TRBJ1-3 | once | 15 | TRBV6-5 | TGTGCCAGCAGTTACGGGAGCGGGCCTGGAAACACCATATATTTT | CASSYGSGPGNTIYF
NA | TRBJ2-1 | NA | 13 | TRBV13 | TGTGCCAGCAGCGAGGGTCGGGGCAATGAGCAGTTCTTC | CASSEGRGNEQFF
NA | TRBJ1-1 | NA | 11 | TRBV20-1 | TGCAGTGCTAGAAGCTCGGGGGAAGCTTTCTTT | CSARSSGEAFF
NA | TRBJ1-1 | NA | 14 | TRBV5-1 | TGCGCCAGCAGCTTGGGACATTTAAGGGGTGAAGCTTTCTTT | CASSLGHLRGEAFF